Listed here are 8 T cell receptor beta chains from one sample, sequenced in a study of T cell responses to AZD1222 COVID-19 vaccine. Profiling relied on immunoSEQ multiplex PCR, and the TCRdb table lists in-frame clones only, not all of them. The sample lists roughly 89,000 clones, roughly 88% seen once, with around 4.5% in the top ten. Sequenced here: peripheral blood, sampled on day 0 of MenACWY control vaccination. The receptors shown here come from an adult in good health.

This clone turned up a few times. This chain uses TRBV28 with TRBJ1-2, with D possibly TRBD1 on 5 matching bases. The CDR3 spans 11 residues. V was clipped by 4 bases and J by 8 bases, with 8 bases between them. Germline V gives CDR1 MDHEN, CDR2 SYDVKM. This CDR3 reads CASSWGGGYTF. In nucleotides, the CDR3 is TGTGCCAGCAGTTGGGGGGGAGGCTACACCTTC.

The gene calls are TRBV9 and TRBJ2-3, with TRBD1 matching 9 bases. Per the germline V gene, CDR1 is SGDLS and CDR2 is YYNGEE. After removal of 1 base from V and 6 bases from J, the junction contained 9 bases not matched to a gene. This CDR3 region has 16 residues. The CDR3 coding sequence is TGTGCCAGCAGCGTAAGGCCGACAGGGGGTTGGGATACGCAGTATTTT. Translated: CASSVRPTGGWDTQYF.

The chain employs TRBV27 and TRBJ2-1; D perhaps matches TRBD2 (7 bases). Trimming took 7 bases from V and 6 from J, leaving 16 bases between them. The CDR3 runs to 14 residues. From germline, CDR1 is MNHEY and CDR2 SMNVEV (reference sequence). CDR3 nucleotides: TGTGCCAGCACCCCCTGGGGGGGGCTCAATGAGCAGTTCTTC. Translated, it gives CASTPWGGLNEQFF.

CDR3 in amino acids: CAISEGEVGRVYNEQFF. CDR3 in DNA: TGTGCCATCAGTGAGGGCGAGGTGGGGCGGGTCTACAATGAGCAGTTCTTC. V gene TRBV10-3 combines with J gene TRBJ2-1; D may correspond to TRBD1 or TRBD2 (5 bases each). The ends were cut back, 2 bases at V and 3 bases at J, with 17 bases in the middle. This CDR3 comprises 17 residues. Germline CDR1 ENHRY, CDR2 SYGVKD.

The chain has TRBV7-2 and TRBJ2-7; D uncertain. The germline V gene has CDR1 SGHTA and CDR2 FQGNSA. Between the trimmed V and J ends, which lost 1 base and 3 bases, there was a span of 13 bases. This CDR3 comprises 15 residues. The CDR3 protein is CASSLVAETFYEQYF. Here the CDR3 DNA reads TGTGCCAGCAGCTTAGTCGCAGAAACATTCTACGAGCAGTACTTC.

This clone was seen only once. The gene calls are TRBV6-5 and TRBJ2-5; D may be TRBD2 (7 bases). V lost 0 bases, J lost 5 bases, and 13 bases lay in between. Germline values: CDR1 MNHEY, CDR2 SVGAGI. CDR3 length equals 15 residues. In nucleotides, the CDR3 is TGTGCCAGCAGTTACTCGAGGGGGGGGATGGAGACCCAGTACTTC. As protein: CASSYSRGGMETQYF.

The gene calls are TRBV11-1 and TRBJ1-1; the D is unclear. Trimming removed 3 bases from V and 1 base from J, with 9 bases in between. This CDR3 is built from 14 residues. Looked up from germline, CDR1 is SGHAT and CDR2 is FQDESV (reference sequence). The CDR3 region is CASSFDTSNTEAFF. CDR3 in DNA: TGTGCCAGCAGCTTCGACACCTCGAACACTGAAGCTTTCTTT.

V usage is TRBV5-1 and J usage is TRBJ1-4; D is possibly TRBD1 (5 bases). Germline V lookup: CDR1 SGHRS, CDR2 YFSETQ. Trimming pared 3 bases from V and 2 bases from J, leaving 8 bases between. This CDR3 has 14 residues. The CDR3 DNA sequence: TGCGCCAGCAGCTCCGACAGTACTAATGAAAAACTGTTTTTT. Amino acid sequence: CASSSDSTNEKLFF. Complete variable domain (other parts from reference TRBV5-1 and TRBJ1-4): KAGVTQTPRYLIKTRGQQVTLSCSPISGHRSVSWYQQTPGQGLQFLFEYFSETQRNKGNFPGRFSGRQFSNSRSEMNVSTLELGDSALYLCASSSDSTNEKLFFGSGTQLSVL.